The clone carrying this TCR beta chain was recorded a few times. The data are from a study of T cell repertoires in cytomegalovirus infection. The V and J ends lost 5 bases and 5 bases, in that order; junction bases with no gene match: 7. Germline V gene sequence: CDR1 ENHRY, CDR2 SYGVKD. This CDR3 is 15 amino acids long. Each CDR3 protein is one row after TCRdb ran MiXCR on the reads. Of approximately 700,000 distinct CDR3 sequences listed, less than 40% were seen once; the top ten hold about 2.8%. Sequencing used PBMCs. The V call is TRBV10-3, the J call TRBJ2-1; TRBD1 agrees at 9 bases. The clonotype originates from a human donor in good health (CMV status not recorded). Some clones in this sample may be carry-over from other donors' samples. CDR3 in amino acids: CAISPGQGTNNEQFF. DNA for the CDR3: TGTGCCATCAGTCCGGGACAGGGAACAAACAATGAGCAGTTCTTC.